The present TCR beta chain was sequenced within a study of Ad26.COV2.S vaccination and SARS-CoV-2 variants (dated by TCRdb to about 2021). Concerning the study at large: Vaccine-arm donors came from COV1001, a multicentre, randomized, double-blind, placebo-controlled phase I-IIa trial of Ad26.COV2.S in healthy adults. Ad26.COV2.S was administered intramuscularly at 5 x 10^10 or 1 x 10^11 viral particles, either as a single shot or as two shots given 56 days apart. Sequencing of the TCRbeta repertoire served to evaluate the specificity and breadth of SARS-CoV-2-reactive T cell receptors following Ad26.COV2.S vaccination. The TCR-sequenced set comprised approximately 32 samples: around 20 Ad26.COV2.S vaccine recipients, 5 placebo recipients and 8 SARS-CoV-2 convalescent individuals. Trial participants were randomized into five groups of five: low-dose or high-dose Ad26.COV2.S given once or twice, or placebo on both occasions. Investigators did not know the trial group allocation while performing experiments and assessing outcomes.

The investigation overall reported the following: Higher spike-specific TCR breadth was observed in Ad26.COV2.S recipients than in placebo recipients (P = 0.0014). Substantial breadth of spike-specific CD8+ and CD4+ T cell responses was reported after vaccination. Vaccine and placebo recipients had similar non-spike TCR breadth, a finding consistent with the vaccine containing only spike. Comparing responses between vaccine doses or regimens was not something the study was powered to do. According to the authors, total T cell responses may have been underestimated by the TCR breadth and depth analyses.

The sample's treatment or condition label, in plain terms: 15 to 20 received Ad26.COV2.S at low or high dose, single or two shots; about 5 received placebo; per-sample allocation not given. For vaccine and placebo recipients, the sequenced repertoires came from samples collected on day 63 after the first injection. Cohort 1b enrolled about 25 adults aged 18-55 years at a single site in Boston, USA, between 29 July and 7 August 2020. As a vaccine, Ad26.COV2.S was a replication-incompetent adenovirus type 26 vector that expressed a prefusion-stabilized SARS-CoV-2 spike protein derived from the original Wuhan strain. The immunoSEQ Assay was the method used to sequence TCRbeta CDR3 regions. After extraction, genomic DNA underwent amplification by bias-controlled multiplex PCR, followed by high-throughput sequencing. On the study's bioinformatics: To quantify the absolute abundance of every unique TCRbeta CDR3 region, sequences were collapsed and filtered. T cell fraction was estimated by normalizing TCRbeta template counts to usable DNA, with usable DNA measured through amplification of reference genes found in all nucleated cells. Repertoire TCRs were annotated as SARS-CoV-2-specific when V gene, CDR3 amino acid sequence and J gene were exactly matched to a known reactive TCR set. The reference SARS-CoV-2 TCR set came from MIRA and was filtered for enrichment in COVID-19-positive ImmuneCODE repertoires, removing public or cross-reactive TCRs. Based on the MIRA antigens, annotated TCRs were further analysed at the level of specific ORF or position within ORF. Breadth was defined as annotated unique rearrangements over total unique productive rearrangements; depth was the summed frequency of those rearrangements. Two-sided Wilcoxon rank-sum tests were used to compare TCR breadth between groups. The clones in this table, taken by TCRdb from immuneACCESS, are in-frame only. Not every clone is retained; where verified, under half of the shortfall comes from an unresolved V gene, and the cause of the rest is unknown. That table furnishes V, J and clone size, whereas the DNA furnished D and trimming. The sample table contains fewer than 800,000 clones; only one count was recorded for 80% to 90% of them. Over 1.3% of the sample goes to the ten largest clones.

From a lookup of the germline V gene (reference sequence), CDR1 and CDR2 are SEHNR and FQNEAQ. Including cysteine and phenylalanine, the CDR3 has 12 amino acids. Left in the record is the CDR3 DNA by itself, 36 bases read in frame from the first base. V is shortened by 3 bases, J by 0 bases, and the region joining them spans 2 bases. As concerns this clone: This receptor's antigen is unknown. A read error may explain this, as a much larger clone is one base away. This CDR3 is also generated by other DNA sequences in the sample.

The source is a person between 18 and 60 years old who received the Ad26.COV2.S COVID-19 vaccine or a placebo. The V and J segments used are TRBV7-9 and TRBJ1-1, with no D gene named confidently. Here the sequenced sample was peripheral blood, taken in a trial of Ad26.COV2.S vaccine versus placebo. The CDR3 protein is CASSLVNTEAFF. The DNA sequence follows: TGTGCCAGCAGCTTGGTGAACACTGAAGCTTTCTTT.